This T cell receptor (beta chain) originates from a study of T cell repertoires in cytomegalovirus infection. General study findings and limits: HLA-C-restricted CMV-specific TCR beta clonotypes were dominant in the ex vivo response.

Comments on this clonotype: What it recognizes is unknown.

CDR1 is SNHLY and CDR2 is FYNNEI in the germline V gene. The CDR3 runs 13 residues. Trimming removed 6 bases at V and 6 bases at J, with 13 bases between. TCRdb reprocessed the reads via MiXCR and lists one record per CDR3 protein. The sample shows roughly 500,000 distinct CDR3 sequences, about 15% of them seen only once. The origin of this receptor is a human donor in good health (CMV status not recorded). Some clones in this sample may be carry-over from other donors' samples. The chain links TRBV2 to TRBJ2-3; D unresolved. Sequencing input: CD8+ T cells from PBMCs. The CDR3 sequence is CASSPSIQDTQYF. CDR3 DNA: TGTGCCAGCAGCCCCTCCATCCAGGATACGCAGTATTTT.